This T cell receptor (beta chain) was captured by sequencing in a study of blood T cell repertoires in COVID-19. Study overall: The origin of the acute and convalescent COVID-19 samples was the United States, Italy and Spain. T cells, B-cell-depleted T cells, or PBMCs provided the cDNA or gDNA that served as material.

Two negative PCRs, clearance, or symptom resolution had been documented for recovered Cohort 3 donors. Original analysis: Nucleated cell counts were estimated from reference gene primer amplification. The assay was immunoSEQ multiplex PCR, and TCRdb's table has in-frame clones only and misses some. V, J and clone size derive from that table, while D and trimming were established from the DNA sequence. The data contain around 150,000 clones, approximately 80% of them singletons. In germline, CDR1 is SGHVS, CDR2 FQNEAQ. The CDR3 totals 15 residues. Trimming shortened V by 0 bases and J by 1 base, and 7 bases separated the two germline ends.

Sequencing was carried out using PBMCs or T cells enriched from blood (not recorded which). The origin of this receptor is a man aged 35 to 55 who had recovered from COVID-19. V and J are TRBV7-8 and TRBJ2-1, with D possibly being TRBD2 (6 bases). CDR3 sequence (DNA): TGTGCCAGCAGCTTAGCGGACTATTCCTACAATGAGCAGTTCTTC. It yields the protein CASSLADYSYNEQFF.